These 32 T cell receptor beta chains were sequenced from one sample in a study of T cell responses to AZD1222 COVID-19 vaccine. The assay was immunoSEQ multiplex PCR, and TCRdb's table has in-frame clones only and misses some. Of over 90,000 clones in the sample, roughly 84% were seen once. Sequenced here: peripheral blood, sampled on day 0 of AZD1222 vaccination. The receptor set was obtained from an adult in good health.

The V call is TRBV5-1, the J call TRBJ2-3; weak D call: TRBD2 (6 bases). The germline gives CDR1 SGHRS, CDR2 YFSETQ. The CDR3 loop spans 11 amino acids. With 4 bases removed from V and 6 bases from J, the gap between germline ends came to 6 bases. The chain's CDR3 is CASSREDTQYF. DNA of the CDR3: TGCGCCAGCAGCCGGGAGGATACGCAGTATTTT.

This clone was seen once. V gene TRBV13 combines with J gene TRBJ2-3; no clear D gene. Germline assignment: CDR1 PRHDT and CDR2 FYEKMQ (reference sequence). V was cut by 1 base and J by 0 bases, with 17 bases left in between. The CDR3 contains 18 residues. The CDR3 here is CASSLVGVWGPSTDTQYF. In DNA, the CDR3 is TGTGCCAGCAGCTTAGTGGGTGTTTGGGGTCCTAGCACAGATACGCAGTATTTT.

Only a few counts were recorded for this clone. The CDR3 protein is CASSDRGRGETQYF. As DNA, the CDR3 is TGTGCCAGCAGTGACAGGGGGAGAGGGGAGACCCAGTACTTC. The chain is built from TRBV25-1 and TRBJ2-5; TRBD1 aligns across 7 bases. Trimming removed 3 bases from V and 5 bases from J; junction bases left unmatched: 6. The germline CDR1 and CDR2 sequences are MGHDK and SYGVNS. The CDR3 sequence is 14 residues long. The full variable domain, completed using reference TRBV25-1 and TRBJ2-5, is EADIYQTPRYLVIGTGKKITLECSQTMGHDKMYWYQQDPGMELHLIHYSYGVNSTEKGDLSSESTVSRIRTEHFPLTLESARPSHTSQYLCASSDRGRGETQYFGPGTRLLVL.

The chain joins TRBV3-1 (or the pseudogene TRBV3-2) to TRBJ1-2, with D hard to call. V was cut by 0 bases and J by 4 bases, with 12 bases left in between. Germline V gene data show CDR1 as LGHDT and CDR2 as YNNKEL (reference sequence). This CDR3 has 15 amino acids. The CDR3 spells CASSQDGRIAYGYTF. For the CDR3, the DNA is TGTGCCAGCAGCCAAGATGGCCGGATCGCCTATGGCTACACCTTC.

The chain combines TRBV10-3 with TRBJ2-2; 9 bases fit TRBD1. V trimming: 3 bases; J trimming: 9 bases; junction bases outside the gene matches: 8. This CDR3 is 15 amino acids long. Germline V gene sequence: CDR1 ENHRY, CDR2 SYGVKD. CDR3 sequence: CAISDSGTGSRELFF. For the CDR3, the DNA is TGTGCCATCAGTGACTCCGGGACAGGGTCCCGGGAGCTGTTTTTT.

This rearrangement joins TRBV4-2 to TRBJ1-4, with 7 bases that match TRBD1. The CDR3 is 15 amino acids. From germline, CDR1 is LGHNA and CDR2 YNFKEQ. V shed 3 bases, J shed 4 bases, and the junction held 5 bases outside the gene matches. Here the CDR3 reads CASSQAYRGNEKLFF. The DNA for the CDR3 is TGTGCCAGCAGCCAGGCATACAGGGGTAATGAAAAACTGTTTTTT.

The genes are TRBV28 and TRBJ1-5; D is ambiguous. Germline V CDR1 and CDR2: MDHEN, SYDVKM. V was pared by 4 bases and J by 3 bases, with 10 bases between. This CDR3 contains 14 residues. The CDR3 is CASSSGGNNQPQHF. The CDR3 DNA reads TGTGCCAGCAGTTCGGGAGGGAACAATCAGCCCCAGCATTTT.

CDR3 protein: CASSQEFRAGSPLHF. The CDR3 bases are TGCGCCAGCAGCCAAGAGTTCAGGGCGGGGTCACCCCTCCACTTT. This sequence joins TRBV4-3 and TRBJ1-6, with a possible D match to TRBD1 (5 bases). In germline, CDR1 is LGHNA, CDR2 YSLEER. The CDR3 runs 15 residues. Trimming stripped 0 bases from V and 10 bases from J, with 13 bases between.

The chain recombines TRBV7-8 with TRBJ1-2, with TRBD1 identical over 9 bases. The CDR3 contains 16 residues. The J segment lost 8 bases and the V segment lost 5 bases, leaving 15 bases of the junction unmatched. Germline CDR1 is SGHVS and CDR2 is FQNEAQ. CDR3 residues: CASSTSGTGSVGGYTF. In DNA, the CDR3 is TGTGCCAGCAGCACCTCCGGGACAGGGAGCGTGGGGGGCTACACCTTC.

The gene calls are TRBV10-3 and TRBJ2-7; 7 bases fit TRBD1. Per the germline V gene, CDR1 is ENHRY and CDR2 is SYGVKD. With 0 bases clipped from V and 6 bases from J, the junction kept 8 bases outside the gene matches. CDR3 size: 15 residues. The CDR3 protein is CAISESVRTGSEQYF. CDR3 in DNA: TGTGCCATCAGTGAGTCCGTGAGGACAGGCAGCGAGCAGTACTTC.

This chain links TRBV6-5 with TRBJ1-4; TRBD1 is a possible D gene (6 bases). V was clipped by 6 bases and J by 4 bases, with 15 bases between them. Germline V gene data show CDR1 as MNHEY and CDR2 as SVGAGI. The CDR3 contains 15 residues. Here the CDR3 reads CASSNQDSYNEKLFF. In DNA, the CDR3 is TGTGCCAGCAGCAACCAGGACAGCTATAATGAAAAACTGTTTTTT.

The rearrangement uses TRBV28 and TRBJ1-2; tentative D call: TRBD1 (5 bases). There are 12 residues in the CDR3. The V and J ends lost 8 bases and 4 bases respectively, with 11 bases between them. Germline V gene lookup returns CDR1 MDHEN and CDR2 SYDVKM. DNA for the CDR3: TGTGCCAGCGCGGGGGATGTCTATGGCTACACCTTC. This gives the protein CASAGDVYGYTF.

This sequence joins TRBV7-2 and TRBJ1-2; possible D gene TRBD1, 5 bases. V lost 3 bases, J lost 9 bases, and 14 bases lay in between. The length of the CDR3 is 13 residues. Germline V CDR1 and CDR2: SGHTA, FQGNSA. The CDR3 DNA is TGTGCCAGCAGCTTGCAGGGCAAACGTAGCTACACCTTC. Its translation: CASSLQGKRSYTF.

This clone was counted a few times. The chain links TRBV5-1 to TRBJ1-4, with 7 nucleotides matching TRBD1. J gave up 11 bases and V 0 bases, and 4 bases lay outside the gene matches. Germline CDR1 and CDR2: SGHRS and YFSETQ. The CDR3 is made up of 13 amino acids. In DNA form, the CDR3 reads TGCGCCAGCAGCTTGGCGGACAGGTTGAAACTGTTTTTT. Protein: CASSLADRLKLFF.

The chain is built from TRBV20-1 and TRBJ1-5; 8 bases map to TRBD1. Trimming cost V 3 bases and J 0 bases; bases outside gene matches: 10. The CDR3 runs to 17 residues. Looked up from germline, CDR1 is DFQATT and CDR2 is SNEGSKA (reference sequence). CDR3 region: CSASTQRTGNSNQPQHF. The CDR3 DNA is TGCAGTGCTAGTACCCAGCGGACAGGGAATAGCAATCAGCCCCAGCATTTT.

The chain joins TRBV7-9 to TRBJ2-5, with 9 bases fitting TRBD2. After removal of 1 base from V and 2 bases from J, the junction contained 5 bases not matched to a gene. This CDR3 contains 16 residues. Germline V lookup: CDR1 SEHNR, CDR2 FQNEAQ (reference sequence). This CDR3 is CASSLGAGGRQETQYF. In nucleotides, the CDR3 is TGTGCCAGCAGCTTAGGAGCGGGGGGACGACAAGAGACCCAGTACTTC.

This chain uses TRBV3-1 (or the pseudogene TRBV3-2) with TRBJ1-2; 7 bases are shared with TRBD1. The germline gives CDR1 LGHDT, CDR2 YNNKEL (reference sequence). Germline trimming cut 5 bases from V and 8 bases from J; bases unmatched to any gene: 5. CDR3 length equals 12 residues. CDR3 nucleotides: TGTGCCAGCAGCTGGTTGGGACAGGGCTACACCTTC. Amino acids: CASSWLGQGYTF.

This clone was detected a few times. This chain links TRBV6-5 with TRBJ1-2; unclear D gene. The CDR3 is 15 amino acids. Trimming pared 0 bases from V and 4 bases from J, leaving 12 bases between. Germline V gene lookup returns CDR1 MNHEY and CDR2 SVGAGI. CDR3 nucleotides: TGTGCCAGCAGTTACTCGACGGCAGGCCCCTATGGCTACACCTTC. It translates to CASSYSTAGPYGYTF.

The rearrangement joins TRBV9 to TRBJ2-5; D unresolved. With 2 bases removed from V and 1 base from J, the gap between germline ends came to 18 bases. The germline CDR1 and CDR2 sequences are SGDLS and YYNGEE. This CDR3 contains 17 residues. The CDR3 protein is CASSVGGMANSQETQYF. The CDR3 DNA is TGTGCCAGCAGCGTGGGTGGCATGGCCAACTCCCAAGAGACCCAGTACTTC. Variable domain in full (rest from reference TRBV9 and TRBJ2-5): DSGVTQTPKHLITATGQRVTLRCSPRSGDLSVYWYQQSLDQGLQFLIQYYNGEERAKGNILERFSAQQFPDLHSELNLSSLELGDSALYFCASSVGGMANSQETQYFGPGTRLLVL.

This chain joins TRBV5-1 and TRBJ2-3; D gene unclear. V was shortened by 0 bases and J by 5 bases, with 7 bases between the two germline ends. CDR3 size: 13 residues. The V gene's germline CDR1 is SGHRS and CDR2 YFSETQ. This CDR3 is CASSLAQVDTQYF. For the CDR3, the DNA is TGCGCCAGCAGCTTGGCCCAAGTAGATACGCAGTATTTT.

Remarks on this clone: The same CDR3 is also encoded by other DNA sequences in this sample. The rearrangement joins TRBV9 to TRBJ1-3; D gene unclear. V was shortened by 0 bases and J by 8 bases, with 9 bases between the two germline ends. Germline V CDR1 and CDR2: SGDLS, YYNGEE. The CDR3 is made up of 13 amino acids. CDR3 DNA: TGTGCCAGCAGCGTAGGGGGAGGAGACACCATATATTTT. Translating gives CASSVGGGDTIYF.

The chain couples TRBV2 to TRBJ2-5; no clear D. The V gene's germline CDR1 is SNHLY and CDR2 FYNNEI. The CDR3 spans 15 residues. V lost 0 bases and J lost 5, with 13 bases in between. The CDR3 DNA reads TGTGCCAGCAGTGAAGCCGGCTACTCCCGGGAGACCCAGTACTTC. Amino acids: CASSEAGYSRETQYF.

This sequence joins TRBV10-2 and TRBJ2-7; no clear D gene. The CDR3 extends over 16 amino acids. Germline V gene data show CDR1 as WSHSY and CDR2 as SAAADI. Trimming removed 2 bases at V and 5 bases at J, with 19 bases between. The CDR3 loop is CASSENYLPPANEQYF. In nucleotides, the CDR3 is TGCGCCAGCAGTGAGAATTACCTACCCCCAGCGAACGAGCAGTACTTC.

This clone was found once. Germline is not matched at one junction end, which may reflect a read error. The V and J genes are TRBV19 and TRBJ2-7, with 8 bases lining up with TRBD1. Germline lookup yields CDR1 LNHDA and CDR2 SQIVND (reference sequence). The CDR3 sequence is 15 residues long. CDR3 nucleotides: TGTGCCAGTAGTATCACGGCAGGGGGCTCCCACGAGCAGTACTTC. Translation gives CASSITAGGSHEQYF.

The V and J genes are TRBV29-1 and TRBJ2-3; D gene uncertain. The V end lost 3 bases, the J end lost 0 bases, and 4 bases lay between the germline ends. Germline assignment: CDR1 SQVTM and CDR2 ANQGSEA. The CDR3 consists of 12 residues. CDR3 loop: CSVDHSTDTQYF. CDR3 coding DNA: TGCAGCGTTGATCACAGCACAGATACGCAGTATTTT.

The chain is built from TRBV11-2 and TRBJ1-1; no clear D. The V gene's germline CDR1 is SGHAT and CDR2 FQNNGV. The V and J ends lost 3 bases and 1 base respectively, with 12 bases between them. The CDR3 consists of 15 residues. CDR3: CASSFDTSRNTEAFF. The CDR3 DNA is TGTGCCAGCAGCTTCGATACGAGCCGGAACACTGAAGCTTTCTTT.

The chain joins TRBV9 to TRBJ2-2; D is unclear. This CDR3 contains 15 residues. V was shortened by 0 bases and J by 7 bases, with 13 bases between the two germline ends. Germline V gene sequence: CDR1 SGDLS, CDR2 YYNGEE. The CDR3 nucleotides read TGTGCCAGCAGCGTAGAAACTTTCCCAAGCGGGGAGCTGTTTTTT. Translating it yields CASSVETFPSGELFF.

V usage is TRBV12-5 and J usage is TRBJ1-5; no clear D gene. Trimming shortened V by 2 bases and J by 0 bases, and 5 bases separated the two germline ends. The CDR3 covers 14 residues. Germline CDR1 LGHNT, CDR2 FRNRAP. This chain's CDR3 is CASGLTRSNQPQHF. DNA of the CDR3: TGTGCTAGTGGTTTGACGCGTAGCAATCAGCCCCAGCATTTT.

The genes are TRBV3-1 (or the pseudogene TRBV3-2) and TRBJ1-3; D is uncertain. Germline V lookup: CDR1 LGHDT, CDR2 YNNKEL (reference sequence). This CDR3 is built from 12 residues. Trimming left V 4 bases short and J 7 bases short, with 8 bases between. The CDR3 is CASSLLGNTIYF. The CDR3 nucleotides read TGTGCCAGCAGCCTCCTCGGGAACACCATATATTTT.

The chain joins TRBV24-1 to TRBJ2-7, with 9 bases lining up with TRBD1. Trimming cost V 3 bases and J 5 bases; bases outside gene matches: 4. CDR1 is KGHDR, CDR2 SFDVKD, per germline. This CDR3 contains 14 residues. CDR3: CATSDGTGLDEQYF. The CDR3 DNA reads TGTGCCACCAGTGATGGGACAGGGTTGGACGAGCAGTACTTC.

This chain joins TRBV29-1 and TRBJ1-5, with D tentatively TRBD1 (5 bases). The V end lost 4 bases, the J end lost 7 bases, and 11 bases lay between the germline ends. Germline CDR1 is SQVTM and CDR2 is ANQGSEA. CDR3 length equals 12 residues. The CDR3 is CSVVSGNQPQHF. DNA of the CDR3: TGCAGCGTTGTGTCAGGGAACCAGCCCCAGCATTTT.

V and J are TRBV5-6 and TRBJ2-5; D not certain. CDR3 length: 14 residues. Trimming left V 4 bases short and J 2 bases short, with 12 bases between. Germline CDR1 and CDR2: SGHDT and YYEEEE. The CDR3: CASSPGSTQETQYF. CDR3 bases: TGTGCCAGCAGCCCCGGGTCAACACAAGAGACCCAGTACTTC. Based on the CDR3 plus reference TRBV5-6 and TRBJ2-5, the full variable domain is DAGVTQSPTHLIKTRGQQVTLRCSPKSGHDTVSWYQQALGQGPQFIFQYYEEEERQRGNFPDRFSGHQFPNYSSELNVNALLLGDSALYLCASSPGSTQETQYFGPGTRLLVL.